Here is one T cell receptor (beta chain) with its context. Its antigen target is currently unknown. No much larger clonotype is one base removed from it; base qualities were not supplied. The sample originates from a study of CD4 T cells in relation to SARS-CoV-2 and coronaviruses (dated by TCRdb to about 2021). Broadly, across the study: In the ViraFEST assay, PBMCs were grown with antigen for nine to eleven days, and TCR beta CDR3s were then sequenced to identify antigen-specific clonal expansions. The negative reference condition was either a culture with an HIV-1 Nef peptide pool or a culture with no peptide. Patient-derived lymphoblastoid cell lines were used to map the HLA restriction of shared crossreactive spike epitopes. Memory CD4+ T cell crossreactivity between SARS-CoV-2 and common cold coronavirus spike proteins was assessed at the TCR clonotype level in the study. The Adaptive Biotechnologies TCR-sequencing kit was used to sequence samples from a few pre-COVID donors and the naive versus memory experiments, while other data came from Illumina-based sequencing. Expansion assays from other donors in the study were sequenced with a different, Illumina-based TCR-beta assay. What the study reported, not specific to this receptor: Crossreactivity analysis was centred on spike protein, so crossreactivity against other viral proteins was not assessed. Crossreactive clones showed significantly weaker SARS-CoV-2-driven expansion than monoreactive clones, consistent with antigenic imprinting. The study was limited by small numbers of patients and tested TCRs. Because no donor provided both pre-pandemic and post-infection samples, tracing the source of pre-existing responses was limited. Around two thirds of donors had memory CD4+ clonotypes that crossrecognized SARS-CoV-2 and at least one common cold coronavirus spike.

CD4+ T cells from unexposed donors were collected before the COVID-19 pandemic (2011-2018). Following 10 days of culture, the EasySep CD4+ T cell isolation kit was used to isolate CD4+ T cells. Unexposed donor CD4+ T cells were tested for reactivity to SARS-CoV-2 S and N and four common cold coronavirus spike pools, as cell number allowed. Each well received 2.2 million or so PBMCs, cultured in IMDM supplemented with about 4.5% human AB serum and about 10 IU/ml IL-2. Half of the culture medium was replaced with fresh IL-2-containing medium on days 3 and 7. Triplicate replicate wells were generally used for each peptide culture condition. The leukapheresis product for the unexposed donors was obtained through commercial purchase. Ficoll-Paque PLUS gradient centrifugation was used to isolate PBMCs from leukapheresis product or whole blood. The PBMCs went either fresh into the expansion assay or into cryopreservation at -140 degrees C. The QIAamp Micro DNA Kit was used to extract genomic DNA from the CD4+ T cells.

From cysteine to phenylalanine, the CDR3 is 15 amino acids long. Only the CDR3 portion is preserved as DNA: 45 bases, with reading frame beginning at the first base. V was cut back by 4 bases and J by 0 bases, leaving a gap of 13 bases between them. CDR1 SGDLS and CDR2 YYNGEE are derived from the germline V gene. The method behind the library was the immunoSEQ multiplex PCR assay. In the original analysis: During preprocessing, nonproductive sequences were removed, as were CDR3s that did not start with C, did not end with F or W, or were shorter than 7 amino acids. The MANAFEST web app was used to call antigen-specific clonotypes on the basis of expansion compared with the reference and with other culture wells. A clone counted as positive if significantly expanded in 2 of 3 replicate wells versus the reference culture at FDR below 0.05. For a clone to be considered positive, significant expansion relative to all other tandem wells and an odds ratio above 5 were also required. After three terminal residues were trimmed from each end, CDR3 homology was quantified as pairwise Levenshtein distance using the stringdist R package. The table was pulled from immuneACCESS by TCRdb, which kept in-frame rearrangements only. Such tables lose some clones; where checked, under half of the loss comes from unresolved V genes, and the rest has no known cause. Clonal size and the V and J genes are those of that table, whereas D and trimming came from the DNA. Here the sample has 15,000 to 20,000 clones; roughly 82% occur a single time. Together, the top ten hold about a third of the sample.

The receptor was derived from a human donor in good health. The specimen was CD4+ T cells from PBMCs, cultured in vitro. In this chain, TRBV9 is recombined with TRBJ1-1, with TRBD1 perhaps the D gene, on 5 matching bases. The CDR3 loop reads CASSTRTTMNTEAFF. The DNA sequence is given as TGTGCCAGCAGCACTCGGACAACCATGAACACTGAAGCTTTCTTT. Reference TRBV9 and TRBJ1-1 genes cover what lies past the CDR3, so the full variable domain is DSGVTQTPKHLITATGQRVTLRCSPRSGDLSVYWYQQSLDQGLQFLIQYYNGEERAKGNILERFSAQQFPDLHSELNLSSLELGDSALYFCASSTRTTMNTEAFFGQGTRLTVV.